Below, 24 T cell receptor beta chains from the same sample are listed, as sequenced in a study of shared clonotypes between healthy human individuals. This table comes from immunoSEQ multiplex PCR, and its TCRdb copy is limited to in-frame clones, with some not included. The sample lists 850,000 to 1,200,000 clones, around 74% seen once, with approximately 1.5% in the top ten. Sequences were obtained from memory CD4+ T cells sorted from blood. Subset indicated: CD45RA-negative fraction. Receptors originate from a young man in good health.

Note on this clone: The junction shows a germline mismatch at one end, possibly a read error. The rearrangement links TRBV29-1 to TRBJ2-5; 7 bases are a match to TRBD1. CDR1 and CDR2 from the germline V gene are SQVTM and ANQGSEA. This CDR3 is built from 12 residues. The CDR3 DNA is TGCAGCGGGCGAACGACCGGGACAGAGATTGACTTC. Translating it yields CSGRTTGTEIDF.

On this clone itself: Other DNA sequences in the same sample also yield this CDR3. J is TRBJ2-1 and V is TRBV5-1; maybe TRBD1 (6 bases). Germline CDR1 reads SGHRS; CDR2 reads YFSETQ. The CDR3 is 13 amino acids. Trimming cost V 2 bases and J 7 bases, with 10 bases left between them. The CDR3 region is CASSFGGRNEQFF. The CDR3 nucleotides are TGCGCCAGCAGCTTTGGGGGCCGGAATGAGCAGTTCTTC.

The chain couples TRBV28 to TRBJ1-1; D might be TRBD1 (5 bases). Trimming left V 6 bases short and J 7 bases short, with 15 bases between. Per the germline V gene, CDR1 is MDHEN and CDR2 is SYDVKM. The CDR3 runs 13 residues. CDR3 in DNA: TGTGCCAGCAGACCACCGGTACAGGTTGAAGCTTTCTTT. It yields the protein CASRPPVQVEAFF.

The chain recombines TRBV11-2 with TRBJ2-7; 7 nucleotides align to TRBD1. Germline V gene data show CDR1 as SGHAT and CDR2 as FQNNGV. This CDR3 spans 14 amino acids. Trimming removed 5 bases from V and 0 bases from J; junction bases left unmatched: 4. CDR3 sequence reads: CASSETGLSYEQYF. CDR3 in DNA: TGTGCCAGCAGCGAGACAGGGCTCTCCTACGAGCAGTACTTC.

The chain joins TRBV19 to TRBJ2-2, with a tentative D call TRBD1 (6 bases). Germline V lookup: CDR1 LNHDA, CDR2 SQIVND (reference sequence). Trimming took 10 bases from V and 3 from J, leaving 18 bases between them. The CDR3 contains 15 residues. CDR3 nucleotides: TGTGCCACTACACGCTCGCAGGGGTACACCGGGGAGCTGTTTTTT. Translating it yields CATTRSQGYTGELFF.

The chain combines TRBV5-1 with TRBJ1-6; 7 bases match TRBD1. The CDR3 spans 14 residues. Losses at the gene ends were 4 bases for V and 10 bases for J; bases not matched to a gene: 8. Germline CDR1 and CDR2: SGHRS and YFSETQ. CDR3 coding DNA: TGCGCCAGCAGCCCGGGTGGGGGACAGTCACCCCTCCACTTT. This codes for CASSPGGGQSPLHF.

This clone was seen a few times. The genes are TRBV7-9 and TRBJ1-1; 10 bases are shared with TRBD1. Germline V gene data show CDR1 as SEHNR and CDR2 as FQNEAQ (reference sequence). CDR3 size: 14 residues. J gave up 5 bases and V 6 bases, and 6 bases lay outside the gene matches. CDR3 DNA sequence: TGTGCCAGCAGGAGACAGGGGGCAAGAACTGAAGCTTTCTTT. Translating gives CASRRQGARTEAFF.

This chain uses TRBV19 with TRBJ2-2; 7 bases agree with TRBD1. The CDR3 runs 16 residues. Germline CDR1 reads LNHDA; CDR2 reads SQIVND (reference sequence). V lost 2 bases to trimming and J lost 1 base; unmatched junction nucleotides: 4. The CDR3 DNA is TGTGCCAGTAGTATAATCTACAGGGGGAACACCGGGGAGCTGTTTTTT. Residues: CASSIIYRGNTGELFF.

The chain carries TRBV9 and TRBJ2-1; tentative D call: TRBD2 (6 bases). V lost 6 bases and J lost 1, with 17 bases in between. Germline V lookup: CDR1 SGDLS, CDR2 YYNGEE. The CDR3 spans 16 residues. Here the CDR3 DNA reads TGTGCCAGCACCTTAAGCGGGTCGGGATCCTACAATGAGCAGTTCTTC. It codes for CASTLSGSGSYNEQFF.

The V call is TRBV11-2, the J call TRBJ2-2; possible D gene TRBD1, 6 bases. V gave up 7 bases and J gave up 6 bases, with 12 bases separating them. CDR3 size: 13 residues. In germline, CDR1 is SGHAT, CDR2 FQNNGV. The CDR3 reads CASTSWGPGELFF. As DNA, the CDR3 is TGTGCCAGCACCTCCTGGGGGCCCGGGGAGCTGTTTTTT.

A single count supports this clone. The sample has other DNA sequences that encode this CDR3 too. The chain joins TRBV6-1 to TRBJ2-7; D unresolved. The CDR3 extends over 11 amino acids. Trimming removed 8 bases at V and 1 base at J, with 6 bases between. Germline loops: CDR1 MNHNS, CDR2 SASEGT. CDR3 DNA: TGTGCCAGCCGTGCTTCCTACGAGCAGTACTTC. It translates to CASRASYEQYF.

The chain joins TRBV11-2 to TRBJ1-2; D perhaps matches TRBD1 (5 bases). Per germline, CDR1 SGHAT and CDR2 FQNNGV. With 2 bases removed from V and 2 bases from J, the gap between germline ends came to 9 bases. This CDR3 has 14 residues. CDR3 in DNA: TGTGCCAGCAGCTTACTGGACAAGAACTATGGCTACACCTTC. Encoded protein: CASSLLDKNYGYTF.

The CDR3 bases are TGTGCAAGTCGCGAGGGCCCCACCGGGGAGCTGTTTTTT. Translated: CASREGPTGELFF. The rearrangement uses TRBV12-2 and TRBJ2-2; the table's D call, TRBD2, was not checked against the DNA. TRBV12-2 is a pseudogene locus. CDR3 length: 13 amino acids.

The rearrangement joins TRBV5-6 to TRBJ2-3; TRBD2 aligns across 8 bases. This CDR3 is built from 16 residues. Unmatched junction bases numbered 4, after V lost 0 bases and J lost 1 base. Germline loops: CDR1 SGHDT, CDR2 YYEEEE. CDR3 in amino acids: CASSLVGTRGTDTQYF. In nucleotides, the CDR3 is TGTGCCAGCAGCTTGGTGGGGACTAGGGGCACAGATACGCAGTATTTT.

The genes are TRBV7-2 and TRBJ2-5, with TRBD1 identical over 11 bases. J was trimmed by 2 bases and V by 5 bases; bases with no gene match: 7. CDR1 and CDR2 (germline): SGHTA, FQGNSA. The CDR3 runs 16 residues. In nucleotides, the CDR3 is TGTGCCAGCAGCCCAAGGACAGGGGGCCCACAAGAGACCCAGTACTTC. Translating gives CASSPRTGGPQETQYF.

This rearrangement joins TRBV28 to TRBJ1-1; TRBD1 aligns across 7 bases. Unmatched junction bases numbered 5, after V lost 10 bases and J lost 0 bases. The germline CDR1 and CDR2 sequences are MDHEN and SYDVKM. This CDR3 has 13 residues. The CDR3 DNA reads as TGTGCCACCCAGACAGGGATGAACACTGAAGCTTTCTTT. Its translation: CATQTGMNTEAFF. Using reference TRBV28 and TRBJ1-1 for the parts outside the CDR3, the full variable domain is DVKVTQSSRYLVKRTGEKVFLECVQDMDHENMFWYRQDPGLGLRLIYFSYDVKMKEKGDIPEGYSVSREKKERFSLILESASTNQTSMYLCATQTGMNTEAFFGQGTRLTVV.

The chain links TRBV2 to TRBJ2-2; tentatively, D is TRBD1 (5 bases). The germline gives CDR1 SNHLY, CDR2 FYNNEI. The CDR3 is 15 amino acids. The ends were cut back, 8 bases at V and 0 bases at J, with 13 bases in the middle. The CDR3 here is CASGIQGTNTGELFF. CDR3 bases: TGTGCCAGCGGAATCCAGGGAACGAACACCGGGGAGCTGTTTTTT.

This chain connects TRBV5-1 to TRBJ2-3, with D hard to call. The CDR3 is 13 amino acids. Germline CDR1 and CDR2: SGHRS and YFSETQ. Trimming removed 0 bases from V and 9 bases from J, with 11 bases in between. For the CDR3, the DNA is TGCGCCAGCAGCTTGGATTTTGGCGAAACGCAGTATTTT. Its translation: CASSLDFGETQYF.

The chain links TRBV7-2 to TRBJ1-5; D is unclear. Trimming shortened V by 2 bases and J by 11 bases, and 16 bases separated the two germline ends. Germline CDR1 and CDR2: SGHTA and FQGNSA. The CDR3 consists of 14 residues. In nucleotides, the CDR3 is TGTGCCAGCAGCTTAAAGTGGGCTGGAGGATCCCAGCATTTT. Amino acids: CASSLKWAGGSQHF.

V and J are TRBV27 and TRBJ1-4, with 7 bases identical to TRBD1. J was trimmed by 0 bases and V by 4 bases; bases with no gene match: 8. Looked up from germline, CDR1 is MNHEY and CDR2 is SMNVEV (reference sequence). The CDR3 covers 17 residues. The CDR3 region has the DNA TGTGCCAGCAGTTACACCGGGACAGTTGCAACTAATGAAAAACTGTTTTTT. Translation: CASSYTGTVATNEKLFF. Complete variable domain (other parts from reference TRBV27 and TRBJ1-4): EAQVTQNPRYLITVTGKKLTVTCSQNMNHEYMSWYRQDPGLGLRQIYYSMNVEVTDKGDVPEGYKVSRKEKRNFPLILESPSPNQTSLYFCASSYTGTVATNEKLFFGSGTQLSVL.

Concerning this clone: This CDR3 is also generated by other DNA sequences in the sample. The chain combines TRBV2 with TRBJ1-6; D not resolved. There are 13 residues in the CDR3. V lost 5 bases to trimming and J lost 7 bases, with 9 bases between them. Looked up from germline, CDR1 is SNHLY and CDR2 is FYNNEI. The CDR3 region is CASSLSENSPLHF. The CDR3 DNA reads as TGTGCCAGCAGTCTTTCTGAAAATTCACCCCTCCACTTT.

CDR3 loop: CASSGGGNTIYF. The CDR3 DNA sequence: TGTGCCAGCAGTGGAGGGGGAAACACCATATATTTT. The chain combines TRBV25-1 with TRBJ1-3; no definite D call. V gave up 4 bases and J gave up 4 bases, with 5 bases separating them. Germline V gene data show CDR1 as MGHDK and CDR2 as SYGVNS. The CDR3 length is 12 residues.

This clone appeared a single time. The CDR3 here is CASSIRTGRGTDTQYF. The DNA of the CDR3 is TGTGCCAGCAGCATTCGGACTGGTCGTGGCACAGATACGCAGTATTTT. The chain is built from TRBV7-2 and TRBJ2-3, with TRBD2 as a possible D gene (5 bases). Between the trimmed V and J ends, which lost 5 bases and 1 base, there was a span of 16 bases. The germline CDR1 and CDR2 sequences are SGHTA and FQGNSA. The CDR3 is made up of 16 amino acids. Full variable domain (remainder filled in from reference TRBV7-2 and TRBJ2-3): GAGVSQSPSNKVTEKGKDVELRCDPISGHTALYWYRQSLGQGLEFLIYFQGNSAPDKSGLPSDRFSAERTGGSVSTLTIQRTQQEDSAVYLCASSIRTGRGTDTQYFGPGTRLTVL.

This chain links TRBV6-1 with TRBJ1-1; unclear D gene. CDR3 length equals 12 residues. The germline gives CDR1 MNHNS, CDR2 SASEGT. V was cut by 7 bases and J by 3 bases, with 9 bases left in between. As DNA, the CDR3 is TGTGCCAGCAACGTTAGGGACACTGAAGCTTTCTTT. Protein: CASNVRDTEAFF.